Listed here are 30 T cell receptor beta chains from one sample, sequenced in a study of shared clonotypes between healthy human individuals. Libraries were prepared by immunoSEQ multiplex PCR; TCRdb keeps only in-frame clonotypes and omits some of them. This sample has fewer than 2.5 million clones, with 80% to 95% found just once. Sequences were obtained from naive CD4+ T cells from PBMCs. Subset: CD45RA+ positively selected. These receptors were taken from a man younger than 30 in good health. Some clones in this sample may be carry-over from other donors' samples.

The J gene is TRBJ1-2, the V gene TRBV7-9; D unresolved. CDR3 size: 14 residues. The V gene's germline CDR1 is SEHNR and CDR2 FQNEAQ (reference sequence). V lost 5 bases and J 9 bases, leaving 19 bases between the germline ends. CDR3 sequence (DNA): TGTGCCAGCAGCCGAACTCGGGTCCCCTCCCGCTACACCTTC. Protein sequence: CASSRTRVPSRYTF.

CDR3 protein: CAISESGHPDPFF. The DNA of the CDR3 is TGTGCCATCAGTGAGTCAGGCCACCCAGACCCTTTCTTT. V and J are TRBV10-3 and TRBJ1-1, with D uncertain. The V and J ends lost 0 bases and 12 bases respectively, with 14 bases between them. CDR3 length: 13 amino acids. Germline V lookup: CDR1 ENHRY, CDR2 SYGVKD.

CDR3 protein: CASSLGSWGVTEAFF. For the CDR3, the DNA is TGTGCCAGCAGCTTAGGATCGTGGGGAGTCACTGAAGCTTTCTTT. The chain links TRBV7-9 to TRBJ1-1, with D hard to call. Germline lookup yields CDR1 SEHNR and CDR2 FQNEAQ (reference sequence). The CDR3 spans 15 residues. V lost 1 base and J 4 bases, leaving 13 bases between the germline ends.

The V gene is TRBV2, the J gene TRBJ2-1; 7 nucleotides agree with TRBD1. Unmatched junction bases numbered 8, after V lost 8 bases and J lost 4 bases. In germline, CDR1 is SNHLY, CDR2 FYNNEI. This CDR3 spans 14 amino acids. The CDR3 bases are TGTGCCAGCTCGGCGAACAGGGGTTACAATGAGCAGTTCTTC. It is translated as CASSANRGYNEQFF.

DNA for the CDR3: TGTGCCAGCTCCGGGACAGGCCCCCCCTACGAGCAGTACTTC. Its protein is CASSGTGPPYEQYF. The genes are TRBV18 and TRBJ2-7; the match to TRBD1 covers 8 bases. CDR3 length: 14 amino acids. V was clipped by 6 bases and J by 2 bases; unmatched bases: 6. CDR1 is KGHSH, CDR2 LQKENI, per germline.

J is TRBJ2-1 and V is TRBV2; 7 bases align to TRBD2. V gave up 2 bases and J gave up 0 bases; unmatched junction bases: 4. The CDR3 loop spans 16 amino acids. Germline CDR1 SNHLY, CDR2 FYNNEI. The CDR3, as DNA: TGTGCCAGCAGTGAATGGCTAGCGGCCTCCTACAATGAGCAGTTCTTC. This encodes CASSEWLAASYNEQFF.

The CDR3 nucleotides read TGTGCCAGCGTGGGCCAAGAGACCCAGTACTTC. Amino acid sequence: CASVGQETQYF. V gene TRBV28 combines with J gene TRBJ2-5; the D is unclear. The CDR3 is made up of 11 amino acids. Germline V gene sequence: CDR1 MDHEN, CDR2 SYDVKM. V gave up 8 bases and J gave up 1 base, with 5 bases separating them.

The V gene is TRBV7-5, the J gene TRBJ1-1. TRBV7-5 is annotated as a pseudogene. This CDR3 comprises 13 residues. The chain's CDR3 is CASSLQGGTEAFF. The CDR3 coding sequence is TGTGCCAGCAGCTTACAGGGAGGAACTGAAGCTTTCTTT.

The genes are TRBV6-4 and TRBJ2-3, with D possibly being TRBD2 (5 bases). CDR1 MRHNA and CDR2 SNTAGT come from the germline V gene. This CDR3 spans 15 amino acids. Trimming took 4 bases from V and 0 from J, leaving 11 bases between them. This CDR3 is CASSVTGVSTDTQYF. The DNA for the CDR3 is TGTGCCAGCAGTGTCACCGGGGTGAGCACAGATACGCAGTATTTT.

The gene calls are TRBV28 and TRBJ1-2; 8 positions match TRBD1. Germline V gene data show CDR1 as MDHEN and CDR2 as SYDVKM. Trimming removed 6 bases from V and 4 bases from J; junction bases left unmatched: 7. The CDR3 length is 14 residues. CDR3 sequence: CASSLDRGFYGYTF. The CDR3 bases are TGTGCCAGCAGCCTCGACAGGGGATTCTATGGCTACACCTTC.

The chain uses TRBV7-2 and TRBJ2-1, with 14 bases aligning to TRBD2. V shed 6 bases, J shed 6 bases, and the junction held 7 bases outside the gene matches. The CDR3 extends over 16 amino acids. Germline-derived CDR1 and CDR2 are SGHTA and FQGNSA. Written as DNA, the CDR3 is TGTGCCAGCAGACGGGGACTAGCGGGGGCCCCCAATGAGCAGTTCTTC. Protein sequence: CASRRGLAGAPNEQFF.

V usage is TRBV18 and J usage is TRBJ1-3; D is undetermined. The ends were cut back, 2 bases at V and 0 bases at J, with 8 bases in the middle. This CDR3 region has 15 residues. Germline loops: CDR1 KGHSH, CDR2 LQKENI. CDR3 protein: CASSPGYSSGNTIYF. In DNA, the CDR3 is TGTGCCAGCTCACCAGGGTATTCCTCTGGAAACACCATATATTTT.

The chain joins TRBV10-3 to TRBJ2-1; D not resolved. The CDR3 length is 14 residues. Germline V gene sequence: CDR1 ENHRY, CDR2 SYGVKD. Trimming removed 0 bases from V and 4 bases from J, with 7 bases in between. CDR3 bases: TGTGCCATCAGTGAGTCCGGGCGATACAATGAGCAGTTCTTC. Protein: CAISESGRYNEQFF.

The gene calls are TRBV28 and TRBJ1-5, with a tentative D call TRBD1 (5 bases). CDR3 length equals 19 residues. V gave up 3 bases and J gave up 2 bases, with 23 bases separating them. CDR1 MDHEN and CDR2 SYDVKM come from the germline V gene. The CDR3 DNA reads TGTGCCAGCAGTTTTCTGGCAGGGAAGTGGGGTTTTGGCAATCAGCCCCAGCATTTT. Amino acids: CASSFLAGKWGFGNQPQHF.

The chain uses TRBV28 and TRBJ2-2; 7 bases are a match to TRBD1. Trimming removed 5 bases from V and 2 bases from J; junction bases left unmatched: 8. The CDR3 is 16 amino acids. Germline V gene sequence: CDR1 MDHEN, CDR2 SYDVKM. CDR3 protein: CASSQPGQTNTGELFF. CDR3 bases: TGTGCCAGCAGTCAACCGGGACAGACTAACACCGGGGAGCTGTTTTTT.

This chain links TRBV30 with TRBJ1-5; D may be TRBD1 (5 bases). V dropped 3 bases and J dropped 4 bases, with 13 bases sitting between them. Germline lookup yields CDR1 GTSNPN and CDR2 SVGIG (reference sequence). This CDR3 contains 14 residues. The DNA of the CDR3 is TGTGCCTGGAGCAAGGGACGGGAGAATCAGCCCCAGCATTTT. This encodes CAWSKGRENQPQHF.

The CDR3 bases are TGTGCCAGCAGTTACGGGGGGTTTGGTGAGACCCAGTACTTC. Its translation: CASSYGGFGETQYF. The J gene is TRBJ2-5, the V gene TRBV6-5, with D maybe TRBD2 (6 bases). Trimming took 2 bases from V and 5 from J, leaving 12 bases between them. CDR1 is MNHEY and CDR2 is SVGAGI in the germline V gene. This CDR3 contains 14 residues.

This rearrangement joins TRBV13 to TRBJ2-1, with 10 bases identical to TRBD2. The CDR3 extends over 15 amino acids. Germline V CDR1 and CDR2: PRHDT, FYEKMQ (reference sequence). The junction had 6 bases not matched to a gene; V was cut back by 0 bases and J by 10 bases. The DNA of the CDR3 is TGTGCCAGCAGCTTAGGGGCTAGCGGGGGACTAGAGCAGTTCTTC. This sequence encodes CASSLGASGGLEQFF. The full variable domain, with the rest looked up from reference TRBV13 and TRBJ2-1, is AAGVIQSPRHLIKEKRETATLKCYPIPRHDTVYWYQQGPGQDPQFLISFYEKMQSDKGSIPDRFSAQQFSDYHSELNMSSLELGDSALYFCASSLGASGGLEQFFGPGTRLTVL.

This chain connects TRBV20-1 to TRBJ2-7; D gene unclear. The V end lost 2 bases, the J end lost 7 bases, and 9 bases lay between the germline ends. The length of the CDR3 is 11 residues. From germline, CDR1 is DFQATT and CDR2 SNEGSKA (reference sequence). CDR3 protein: CSARNPGEQYF. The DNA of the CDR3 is TGCAGTGCTAGAAACCCAGGAGAGCAGTACTTC.

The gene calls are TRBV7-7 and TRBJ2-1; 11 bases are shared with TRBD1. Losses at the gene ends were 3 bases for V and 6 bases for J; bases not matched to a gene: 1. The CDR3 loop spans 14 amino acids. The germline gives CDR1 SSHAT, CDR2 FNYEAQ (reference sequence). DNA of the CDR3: TGTGCCAGCAGCTTGGGGACAGGGGGCAATGAGCAGTTCTTC. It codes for CASSLGTGGNEQFF.

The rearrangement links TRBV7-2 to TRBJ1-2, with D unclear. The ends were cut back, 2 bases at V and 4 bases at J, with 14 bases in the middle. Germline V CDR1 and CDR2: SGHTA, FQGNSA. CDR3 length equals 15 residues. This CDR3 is CASSLSEGIVYGYTF. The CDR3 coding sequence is TGTGCCAGCAGCTTATCGGAGGGTATCGTCTATGGCTACACCTTC.

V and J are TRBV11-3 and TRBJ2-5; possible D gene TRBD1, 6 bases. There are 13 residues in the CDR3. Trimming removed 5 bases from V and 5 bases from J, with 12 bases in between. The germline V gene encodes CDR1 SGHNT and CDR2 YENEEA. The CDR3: CASSIGQRETQYF. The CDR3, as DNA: TGTGCCAGCAGCATTGGACAGAGGGAGACCCAGTACTTC.

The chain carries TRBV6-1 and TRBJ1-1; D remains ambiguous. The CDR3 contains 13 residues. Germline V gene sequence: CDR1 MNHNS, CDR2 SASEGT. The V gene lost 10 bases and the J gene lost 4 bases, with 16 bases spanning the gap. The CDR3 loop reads CATVRSGFTEAFF. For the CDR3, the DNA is TGTGCCACCGTTCGGTCGGGGTTCACTGAAGCTTTCTTT.

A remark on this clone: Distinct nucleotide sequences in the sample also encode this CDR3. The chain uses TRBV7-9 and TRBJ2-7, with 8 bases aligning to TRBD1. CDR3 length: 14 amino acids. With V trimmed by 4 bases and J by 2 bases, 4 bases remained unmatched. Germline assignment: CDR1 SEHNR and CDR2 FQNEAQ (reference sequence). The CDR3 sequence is CASSYGQGPYEQYF. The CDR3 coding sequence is TGTGCCAGCAGCTACGGACAGGGACCCTACGAGCAGTACTTC.

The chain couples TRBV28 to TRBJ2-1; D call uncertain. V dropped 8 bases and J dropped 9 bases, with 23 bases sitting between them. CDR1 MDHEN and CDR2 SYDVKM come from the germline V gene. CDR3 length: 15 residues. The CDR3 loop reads CASALWSHEVGEQFF. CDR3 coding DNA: TGTGCCAGCGCCCTCTGGTCCCATGAGGTGGGTGAGCAGTTCTTC. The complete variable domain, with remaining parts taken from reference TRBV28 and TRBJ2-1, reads DVKVTQSSRYLVKRTGEKVFLECVQDMDHENMFWYRQDPGLGLRLIYFSYDVKMKEKGDIPEGYSVSREKKERFSLILESASTNQTSMYLCASALWSHEVGEQFFGPGTRLTVL.

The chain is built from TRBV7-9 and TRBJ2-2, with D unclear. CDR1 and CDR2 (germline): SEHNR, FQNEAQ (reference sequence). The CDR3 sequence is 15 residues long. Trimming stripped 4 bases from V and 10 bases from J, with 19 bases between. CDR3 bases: TGTGCCAGCAGCTCCACAAGACTCGGACCCGAGGAGCTGTTTTTT. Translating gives CASSSTRLGPEELFF.

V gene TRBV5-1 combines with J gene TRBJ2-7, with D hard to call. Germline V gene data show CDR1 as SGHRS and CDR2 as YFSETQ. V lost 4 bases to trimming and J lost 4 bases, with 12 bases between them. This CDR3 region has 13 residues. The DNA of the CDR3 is TGCGCCAGCAGCCAAACCTCCCCATACGAGCAGTACTTC. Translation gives CASSQTSPYEQYF. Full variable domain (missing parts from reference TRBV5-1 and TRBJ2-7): KAGVTQTPRYLIKTRGQQVTLSCSPISGHRSVSWYQQTPGQGLQFLFEYFSETQRNKGNFPGRFSGRQFSNSRSEMNVSTLELGDSALYLCASSQTSPYEQYFGPGTRLTVT.

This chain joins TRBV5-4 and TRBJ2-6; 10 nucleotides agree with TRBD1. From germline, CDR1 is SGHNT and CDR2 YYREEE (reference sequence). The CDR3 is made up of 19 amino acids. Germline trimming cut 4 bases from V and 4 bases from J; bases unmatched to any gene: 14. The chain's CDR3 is CASSPTPGTGAAGANVLTF. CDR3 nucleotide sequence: TGTGCCAGCAGCCCTACCCCCGGGACAGGGGCGGCCGGGGCCAACGTCCTGACTTTC.

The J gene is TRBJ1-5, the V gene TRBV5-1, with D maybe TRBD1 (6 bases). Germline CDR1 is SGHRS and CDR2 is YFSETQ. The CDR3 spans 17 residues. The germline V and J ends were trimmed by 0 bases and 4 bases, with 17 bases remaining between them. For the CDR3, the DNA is TGCGCCAGCAGCTTGGAGGGTACAGGGCCGACTAATCAGCCCCAGCATTTT. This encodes CASSLEGTGPTNQPQHF.

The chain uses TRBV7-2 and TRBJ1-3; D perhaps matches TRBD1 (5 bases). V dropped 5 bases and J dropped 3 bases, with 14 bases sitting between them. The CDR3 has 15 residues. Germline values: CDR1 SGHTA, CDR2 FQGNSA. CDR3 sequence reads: CASSQGWGSGNTIYF. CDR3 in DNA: TGTGCCAGCAGCCAAGGGTGGGGGAGTGGAAACACCATATATTTT.